Shown below are 27 T cell receptor beta chains from a single sample sequenced in a study of cytomegalovirus exposure and HLA in healthy donors. The primer mix had 60 Vbeta and 13 Jbeta primers. Produced via immunoSEQ multiplex PCR; TCRdb's table is partial and in-frame only. Of about 120,000 clones listed, about 60% are singletons. The sample consisted of PBMCs. These receptors all stem from a man aged 35-49 years in good health and CMV-seropositive.

The J gene is TRBJ2-4, the V gene TRBV9; 11 bases match TRBD1. V lost 3 bases and J lost 0; bases outside the gene matches: 11. This CDR3 region has 19 residues. The germline gives CDR1 SGDLS, CDR2 YYNGEE. The CDR3 region has the DNA TGTGCCAGCAGCGCCGGGGACAGGGGGAACTTCCTAGCCAAAAACATTCAGTACTTC. It is translated as CASSAGDRGNFLAKNIQYF.

The chain carries TRBV2 and TRBJ1-1; possibly TRBD1 for D (6 bases). CDR3 length equals 13 residues. Looked up from germline, CDR1 is SNHLY and CDR2 is FYNNEI. The V gene lost 6 bases and the J gene lost 8 bases, with 16 bases spanning the gap. CDR3 protein: CASSADGGGEAFF. The CDR3 DNA is TGTGCCAGCAGCGCAGATGGGGGGGGCGAAGCTTTCTTT.

The chain links TRBV7-2 to TRBJ2-3, with D possibly being TRBD2 (6 bases). V was pared by 5 bases and J by 2 bases, with 14 bases between. Germline V lookup: CDR1 SGHTA, CDR2 FQGNSA. The CDR3 totals 15 residues. CDR3 sequence (DNA): TGTGCCAGCAGCCCCGGGACTCCTACCACAGATACGCAGTATTTT. Translated: CASSPGTPTTDTQYF.

V is TRBV2 and J is TRBJ2-7, with 7 nucleotides matching TRBD2. This CDR3 has 15 residues. Per the germline V gene, CDR1 is SNHLY and CDR2 is FYNNEI. Trimming took 1 base from V and 3 from J; bases not matched to a gene: 6. CDR3: CASSEGGGYLYEQYF. DNA of the CDR3: TGTGCCAGCAGTGAAGGGGGGGGTTATCTCTACGAGCAGTACTTC.

V is TRBV6-1 and J is TRBJ2-1; 15 nucleotides match TRBD2. V shed 4 bases and J 4 bases; nucleotides not matched to a gene: 5. The CDR3 contains 17 residues. Germline values: CDR1 MNHNS, CDR2 SASEGT. CDR3 bases: TGTGCCAGCAGTGGGACTAGCGGGAGGGGTGGGTACAATGAGCAGTTCTTC. It specifies CASSGTSGRGGYNEQFF.

The rearrangement joins TRBV10-3 to TRBJ1-1; tentative D call: TRBD1 (6 bases). Trimming pared 3 bases from V and 6 bases from J, leaving 17 bases between. CDR3 length: 15 amino acids. Germline V CDR1 and CDR2: ENHRY, SYGVKD. The CDR3 here is CAISEFLGGSAEAFF. The CDR3 DNA reads TGTGCCATCAGTGAATTCCTTGGGGGCTCGGCTGAAGCTTTCTTT.

The V call is TRBV10-3, the J call TRBJ2-1; the match to TRBD2 covers 10 bases. Trimming at V came to 5 bases and at J to 0 bases, leaving 4 bases not matched to a gene. Germline V lookup: CDR1 ENHRY, CDR2 SYGVKD. This CDR3 region has 16 residues. DNA for the CDR3: TGTGCCATCAGTTGGACTAGCGGAAGCTCCTACAATGAGCAGTTCTTC. Translating gives CAISWTSGSSYNEQFF.

The chain recombines TRBV30 with TRBJ1-5; the match to TRBD1 covers 8 bases. CDR3 length: 14 amino acids. Germline CDR1 and CDR2: GTSNPN and SVGIG (reference sequence). Losses at the gene ends were 2 bases for V and 7 bases for J; bases not matched to a gene: 7. Here the CDR3 reads CAWSSTGGRQPQHF. In nucleotides, the CDR3 is TGTGCCTGGAGTTCTACAGGGGGTAGACAGCCCCAGCATTTT.

The chain carries TRBV5-1 and TRBJ2-5; D perhaps matches TRBD2 (5 bases). This CDR3 is built from 13 residues. CDR1 and CDR2 (germline): SGHRS, YFSETQ. Between the trimmed V and J ends, which lost 4 bases and 3 bases, there was a span of 10 bases. The CDR3 DNA follows: TGCGCCAGCAGCCCAGGACTTAAAGAGACCCAGTACTTC. Its protein is CASSPGLKETQYF.

The table lists this clone with a few counts. The chain has TRBV6-1 and TRBJ2-7; D perhaps matches TRBD1 (5 bases). Deletions cut 2 bases from V and 4 bases from J, with 18 bases between. The germline V gene has CDR1 MNHNS and CDR2 SASEGT. The CDR3 loop spans 16 amino acids. The CDR3 sequence: CASSESSSGRAYEQYF. In DNA form, the CDR3 reads TGTGCCAGCAGTGAAAGTTCTTCCGGCAGGGCTTACGAGCAGTACTTC.

The chain employs TRBV12-2 and TRBJ1-2; the DNA was not compared with TRBD1, the D call given in the table. TRBV12-2 has pseudogene status. The CDR3 is 19 residues long. The CDR3 DNA sequence: TGTGCAAGTCGCTTAGACGAAGGACAAATTACCCCCTATAACTATGGCTACACCTTC. It codes for CASRLDEGQITPYNYGYTF.

V and J are TRBV5-1 and TRBJ1-3; D gene unclear. Germline V gives CDR1 SGHRS, CDR2 YFSETQ. V lost 0 bases to trimming and J lost 0 bases, with 7 bases between them. The CDR3 is 15 amino acids. CDR3 DNA: TGCGCCAGCAGCTTGGAGGAGAGCTCTGGAAACACCATATATTTT. Translated: CASSLEESSGNTIYF.

This clone has just a few counts. The rearrangement links TRBV4-3 to TRBJ2-1, with D maybe TRBD1 (5 bases). The CDR3 extends over 14 amino acids. The V end lost 3 bases, the J end lost 11 bases, and 17 bases lay between the germline ends. Germline CDR1 reads LGHNA; CDR2 reads YSLEER. The CDR3: CASSQDSTGAQQFF. DNA for the CDR3: TGCGCCAGCAGCCAGGATTCAACAGGAGCCCAGCAGTTCTTC.

In this sample, this clone turned up a few times. V usage is TRBV5-4 and J usage is TRBJ2-5; D might be TRBD1 (6 bases). The V end was cut by 4 bases, the J end by 1 base, with 11 bases between. Germline CDR1 reads SGHNT; CDR2 reads YYREEE (reference sequence). The CDR3 length is 14 residues. DNA for the CDR3: TGTGCCAGCAGCCTAGGGGGTGGCCAAGAGACCCAGTACTTC. Residues: CASSLGGGQETQYF.

V is TRBV6-1 and J is TRBJ2-3; TRBD1 matches 7 bases. This CDR3 comprises 16 residues. The germline CDR1 and CDR2 sequences are MNHNS and SASEGT. V was clipped by 4 bases and J by 4 bases; unmatched bases: 11. The CDR3 coding sequence is TGTGCCAGCAGTGCCCTCCGGGACAGACTATCAGATACGCAGTATTTT. Protein product: CASSALRDRLSDTQYF.

The chain is built from TRBV10-2 and TRBJ1-1; possible D gene TRBD1, 6 bases. Germline V gene data show CDR1 as WSHSY and CDR2 as SAAADI. CDR3 length: 15 amino acids. V shed 6 bases and J shed 1 base, with 15 bases lying between them. This chain's CDR3 is CASSEPGEGNTEAFF. CDR3 DNA: TGCGCCAGCAGCGAGCCAGGGGAGGGGAACACTGAAGCTTTCTTT.

The chain recombines TRBV27 with TRBJ2-7; D is ambiguous. Germline V gene lookup returns CDR1 MNHEY and CDR2 SMNVEV (reference sequence). The CDR3 is made up of 13 amino acids. Deletions cut 5 bases from V and 4 bases from J, with 12 bases between. CDR3 residues: CASSHPPVYEQYF. CDR3 in DNA: TGTGCCAGCAGTCACCCGCCGGTGTACGAGCAGTACTTC.

This chain uses TRBV5-1 with TRBJ2-7; possibly TRBD1 for D (6 bases). V lost 1 base to trimming and J lost 1 base, with 18 bases between them. Germline V lookup: CDR1 SGHRS, CDR2 YFSETQ. This CDR3 is built from 17 residues. The CDR3 is CASSLPNKTGLSYEQYF. In DNA, the CDR3 is TGCGCCAGCAGCTTGCCAAATAAAACAGGGTTGTCCTACGAGCAGTACTTC.

This clone was counted a few times. This chain connects TRBV5-8 to TRBJ1-4, with 8 bases identical to TRBD1. Germline V gene sequence: CDR1 SGHTS, CDR2 YDEGEE. Trimming took 3 bases from V and 5 from J; bases not matched to a gene: 6. The CDR3 is 15 residues long. Here the CDR3 DNA reads TGTGCCAGCAGCTGGGGGACAGGCAGGAATGAAAAACTGTTTTTT. Residues: CASSWGTGRNEKLFF. Looking up the rest from reference TRBV5-8 and TRBJ1-4 gives the full variable domain: EAGVTQSPTHLIKTRGQQATLRCSPISGHTSVYWYQQALGLGLQFLLWYDEGEERNRGNFPPRFSGRQFPNYSSELNVNALELEDSALYLCASSWGTGRNEKLFFGSGTQLSVL.

The V gene is TRBV15, the J gene TRBJ1-1; D remains unclear. This CDR3 comprises 14 residues. V was cut by 0 bases and J by 1 base, with 6 bases left in between. In germline, CDR1 is LNHNV, CDR2 YYDKDF (reference sequence). The DNA of the CDR3 is TGTGCCACCAGCAGAGAAAGGAGGAACACTGAAGCTTTCTTT. The encoded protein is CATSRERRNTEAFF.

The chain links TRBV6-6 to TRBJ2-1; 7 bases are a match to TRBD2. There are 13 residues in the CDR3. V shed 6 bases and J 10 bases; nucleotides not matched to a gene: 9. Germline CDR1 and CDR2: MNHNY and SVGAGI (reference sequence). This chain's CDR3 is CASSPLATNEQFF. In DNA form, the CDR3 reads TGTGCCAGCAGCCCACTAGCGACGAACGAGCAGTTCTTC.

This chain joins TRBV6-4 and TRBJ2-3, with 7 positions matching TRBD2. Losses at the gene ends were 4 bases for V and 4 bases for J; bases not matched to a gene: 5. The germline V gene encodes CDR1 MRHNA and CDR2 SNTAGT. CDR3 length: 14 amino acids. The CDR3 sequence: CASSVLAESDTQYF. CDR3 in DNA: TGTGCCAGCAGTGTTCTAGCGGAATCAGATACGCAGTATTTT.

The chain employs TRBV27 and TRBJ2-7, with D unclear. V was trimmed by 0 bases and J by 3 bases, leaving 15 bases between them. Germline-derived CDR1 and CDR2 are MNHEY and SMNVEV (reference sequence). This CDR3 has 16 residues. The CDR3, as DNA: TGTGCCAGCAGTTTATCGCGGCCGCCCCTCCTCTACGAGCAGTACTTC. The encoded protein is CASSLSRPPLLYEQYF.

The chain uses TRBV4-1 and TRBJ2-2; D is perhaps TRBD2 (5 bases). The CDR3 has 17 amino acids. Trimming took 1 base from V and 5 from J, leaving 17 bases between them. Germline CDR1 is MGHRA and CDR2 is YSYEKL. This chain's CDR3 is CASSQGQLNGGTGELFF. The CDR3 region has the DNA TGCGCCAGCAGCCAAGGGCAGTTGAACGGCGGGACCGGGGAGCTGTTTTTT.

This clone was detected only a few times. The rearrangement joins TRBV9 to TRBJ2-5, with 13 bases fitting TRBD2. V gave up 0 bases and J gave up 5 bases; unmatched junction bases: 7. The length of the CDR3 is 17 residues. The germline gives CDR1 SGDLS, CDR2 YYNGEE. The CDR3 sequence is CASSVGTSGGAGETQYF. In DNA form, the CDR3 reads TGTGCCAGCAGCGTAGGAACTAGCGGGGGGGCCGGGGAGACCCAGTACTTC.

V usage is TRBV10-3 and J usage is TRBJ1-2; 7 bases are a match to TRBD1. Germline V CDR1 and CDR2: ENHRY, SYGVKD. This CDR3 comprises 14 residues. The trim removed 2 bases at V and 1 base at J, leaving 1 base unmatched. The CDR3 DNA is TGTGCCATCAGTGAGGGGACAGTTAACTATGGCTACACCTTC. The encoded protein is CAISEGTVNYGYTF.

J is TRBJ2-1 and V is TRBV27; TRBD2 matches at 9 bases. Germline-derived CDR1 and CDR2 are MNHEY and SMNVEV (reference sequence). The length of the CDR3 is 14 residues. The trim removed 6 bases at V and 8 bases at J, leaving 8 bases unmatched. The CDR3 bases are TGTGCCAGCAGGGGCGGGAGGGCCATCGATGAGCAGTTCTTC. Protein product: CASRGGRAIDEQFF.